This passage covers 13 T cell receptor beta chains from one sample sequenced in a study of cytomegalovirus exposure and HLA in healthy donors (dated by TCRdb to about 2017). The library was produced with the immunoSEQ multiplex PCR assay. For the multiplex PCR, a mixture combining 60 forward primers for TCR Vbeta segments and 13 reverse primers for TCR Jbeta segments was used. TCRdb provides this immuneACCESS table in a form limited to in-frame rearrangements. Some clones are lacking; in checked studies, under half of them reflect an unresolved V gene, and why the rest are absent is not known. The sample yields under 300,000 clones; around 81% were counted once. Of the sample, roughly 7.4% is held by the ten largest clones. Sequencing used PBMCs. Receptors were obtained from an older woman in good health and CMV-seropositive.

J is TRBJ1-2 and V is TRBV7-9; D uncertain. The CDR3 loop spans 12 amino acids. Germline CDR1 reads SEHNR; CDR2 reads FQNEAQ (reference sequence). V dropped 6 bases and J dropped 7 bases, with 12 bases sitting between them. The CDR3 DNA follows: TGTGCCAGCAGGGGTGAGGGTCGTGGCTACACCTTC. This gives the protein CASRGEGRGYTF.

The CDR3 is CASSQLPGKEYF. The CDR3 DNA follows: TGTGCCAGTAGTCAGCTTCCAGGGAAAGAGTACTTC. This chain links TRBV19 with TRBJ2-5, with D possibly being TRBD1 (5 bases). Germline loops: CDR1 LNHDA, CDR2 SQIVND (reference sequence). V was pared by 5 bases and J by 12 bases, with 16 bases between. The CDR3 contains 12 residues.

The rearrangement uses TRBV4-1 and TRBJ1-5; D may be TRBD1 (5 bases). The CDR3 has 13 residues. The V end lost 0 bases, the J end lost 7 bases, and 7 bases lay between the germline ends. Germline assignment: CDR1 MGHRA and CDR2 YSYEKL. The chain's CDR3 is CASSQDQGQPQHF. The CDR3 region has the DNA TGCGCCAGCAGCCAAGATCAGGGCCAGCCCCAGCATTTT.

V gene TRBV19 combines with J gene TRBJ2-3; 8 nucleotides match TRBD2. Trimming cost V 5 bases and J 2 bases; bases outside gene matches: 12. CDR1 LNHDA and CDR2 SQIVND come from the germline V gene (reference sequence). The CDR3 runs 17 residues. CDR3 protein: CASSWVSKLAATDTQYF. CDR3 nucleotides: TGTGCCAGTAGTTGGGTGAGCAAACTAGCGGCCACAGATACGCAGTATTTT.

This clone has just one count. The chain is built from TRBV9 and TRBJ2-1; possible D gene TRBD2, 5 bases. This CDR3 has 18 amino acids. Germline CDR1 and CDR2: SGDLS and YYNGEE. V was cut by 2 bases and J by 5 bases, with 23 bases left in between. The CDR3 loop is CASSVHLKEVASNNEQFF. CDR3 DNA: TGTGCCAGCAGCGTTCATCTGAAGGAGGTCGCTAGTAACAATGAGCAGTTCTTC.

This chain connects TRBV6-5 to TRBJ2-1, with 7 positions matching TRBD2. This CDR3 contains 15 residues. Trimming cost V 8 bases and J 3 bases; bases outside gene matches: 10. Germline V gene lookup returns CDR1 MNHEY and CDR2 SVGAGI. CDR3 loop: CASRGELALYNEQFF. CDR3 DNA: TGTGCCAGCCGGGGTGAACTAGCGCTCTACAATGAGCAGTTCTTC.

The chain carries TRBV5-1 and TRBJ2-7; TRBD1 agrees at 10 bases. The CDR3 totals 16 residues. J gave up 4 bases and V 0 bases, and 7 bases lay outside the gene matches. Germline assignment: CDR1 SGHRS and CDR2 YFSETQ. This CDR3 is CASSLEGQGFGYEQYF. In nucleotides, the CDR3 is TGCGCCAGCAGCTTGGAGGGACAGGGGTTCGGTTACGAGCAGTACTTC. The full variable domain, rest sourced from reference TRBV5-1 and TRBJ2-7, is KAGVTQTPRYLIKTRGQQVTLSCSPISGHRSVSWYQQTPGQGLQFLFEYFSETQRNKGNFPGRFSGRQFSNSRSEMNVSTLELGDSALYLCASSLEGQGFGYEQYFGPGTRLTVT.

A single count supports this clone. J is TRBJ2-3 and V is TRBV4-2, with TRBD1 identical over 7 bases. Trimming removed 2 bases from V and 2 bases from J; junction bases left unmatched: 7. The germline V gene encodes CDR1 LGHNA and CDR2 YNFKEQ. This CDR3 region has 16 residues. As DNA, the CDR3 is TGTGCCAGCAGCCAACAATTGGACAGGTACACAGATACGCAGTATTTT. Residues: CASSQQLDRYTDTQYF.

The V and J genes are TRBV10-3 and TRBJ2-3; 10 bases are shared with TRBD1. Germline CDR1 is ENHRY and CDR2 is SYGVKD. V shed 6 bases, J shed 5 bases, and the junction held 8 bases outside the gene matches. This CDR3 is built from 15 residues. The CDR3 sequence: CAIREGQGSGDTQYF. The CDR3 region has the DNA TGTGCCATCAGGGAGGGACAGGGGAGTGGAGATACGCAGTATTTT.

The chain is built from TRBV7-2 and TRBJ2-5, with a possible D match to TRBD1 (6 bases). Between the trimmed V and J ends, which lost 2 bases and 4 bases, there was a span of 11 bases. The CDR3 is 14 residues long. Looked up from germline, CDR1 is SGHTA and CDR2 is FQGNSA. CDR3 DNA: TGTGCCAGCAGCTTAACAGGGTTGGGAGAGACCCAGTACTTC. Encoded protein: CASSLTGLGETQYF.

The rearrangement uses TRBV6-5 and TRBJ2-5; 7 bases are shared with TRBD1. After removal of 2 bases from V and 1 base from J, the junction contained 4 bases not matched to a gene. Per germline, CDR1 MNHEY and CDR2 SVGAGI. CDR3 length: 15 amino acids. The CDR3 protein is CASSYVGTAQETQYF. The CDR3 nucleotides are TGTGCCAGCAGTTACGTCGGGACAGCCCAAGAGACCCAGTACTTC.

The CDR3 reads CASSPGLGGHTEAFF. DNA for the CDR3: TGTGCCAGCAGCCCAGGCCTGGGAGGACACACTGAAGCTTTCTTT. This chain uses TRBV7-9 with TRBJ1-1; D gene uncertain. The CDR3 loop spans 15 amino acids. Trimming removed 5 bases at V and 3 bases at J, with 16 bases between. Looked up from germline, CDR1 is SEHNR and CDR2 is FQNEAQ (reference sequence).

This sequence joins TRBV19 and TRBJ1-2; D remains unclear. In germline, CDR1 is LNHDA, CDR2 SQIVND (reference sequence). This CDR3 region has 15 residues. V was trimmed by 4 bases and J by 2 bases, leaving 14 bases between them. CDR3 amino acids: CASSTVSEGNYGYTF. The CDR3 bases are TGTGCCAGTAGTACCGTCAGTGAGGGAAACTATGGCTACACCTTC.